Listed below are T cell receptor beta chains from one sample, sequenced in a study of T cell responses to AZD1222 COVID-19 vaccine. Clones were sequenced by immunoSEQ multiplex PCR, and TCRdb holds only the in-frame ones, with some missing. This sample carries approximately 200,000 clones, about 90% of them seen once, and the ten largest clones take approximately 2.7%. Source: peripheral blood, taken on day 0 of MenACWY control vaccination. Every receptor here comes from an adult in good health. Each CDR3 is given with its conserved first and last residue. A D gene is named only where the DNA matches it firmly. Size is stated for part of the rows, as once, few or many counts, or as a class when the clone is expanded.

d_call clone_size j_call v_call cdr3_nt cdr3_aa
- - TRBJ2-3 TRBV7-9 TGTGCCAGCAGCTCAAGAGCCTCTCAGAGCACAGATACGCAGTATTTT CASSSRASQSTDTQYF
TRBD2 - TRBJ2-1 TRBV7-3 TGTGCCAGCAGCTTAATGGGGACTAGCGGGAGGAATGAGCAGTTCTTC CASSLMGTSGRNEQFF
- - TRBJ1-1 TRBV30 TGTGCCTGGAGTCAGGGAGAAAACACTGAAGCTTTCTTT CAWSQGENTEAFF
- - TRBJ1-4 TRBV30 TGTGCCTGGAGCGTCCCAACCGCCGGTAATGAAAAACTGTTTTTT CAWSVPTAGNEKLFF
TRBD1 - TRBJ2-3 TRBV6-2/TRBV6-3 TGTGCCAGCAGTTACGGGACAGAGACAGATACGCAGTATTTT CASSYGTETDTQYF
- once TRBJ1-5 TRBV7-8 TGTGCCAGCAGCAACAGCGGCAGGGGTGACAATCAGCCCCAGCATTTT CASSNSGRGDNQPQHF
TRBD2 - TRBJ2-3 TRBV5-4 TGTGCCAGCAGCCCGACTAGCGCCCAAGGGGATACGCAGTATTTT CASSPTSAQGDTQYF
- - TRBJ2-7 TRBV25-1 TGTGCCAGCAGTGAATATACAGGGGCGGGATTCGACGAGCAGTACTTC CASSEYTGAGFDEQYF
- - TRBJ1-2 TRBV5-1 TGCGCCAGCAGCTTGGCCCCAGGGGAGTATGGCTACACCTTC CASSLAPGEYGYTF
- - TRBJ2-7 TRBV6-4 TGTGCCAGTATCCCCTCCCCTGGCAGAAGTACCTCCTACGAGCAGTACTTC CASIPSPGRSTSYEQYF
- - TRBJ1-2 TRBV28 TGTGCCAGCAGTGGGGGGCTTTGGACGGATAAGGACTACACCTTC CASSGGLWTDKDYTF
TRBD1 - TRBJ1-1 TRBV5-1 TGCGCCAGCAGCCCTGGACAGGAGGGCGGGAAAGCTTTCTTT CASSPGQEGGKAFF
TRBD2 - TRBJ2-2 TRBV3-1/TRBV3-2 TGTGCCAGCAGCCTACTAGCGGGGGGTCCCACCGGGGAGCTGTTTTTT CASSLLAGGPTGELFF
TRBD1 - TRBJ1-5 TRBV28 TGTGCCAGCAGCCAAGACAGGGGGGGCAATCAGCCCCAGCATTTT CASSQDRGGNQPQHF
TRBD2 - TRBJ2-7 TRBV18 TGTGCCAGCTCACCCCCCGGGAGGGCCGTATCCTACGAGCAGTACTTC CASSPPGRAVSYEQYF
- - TRBJ2-7 TRBV11-1 TGTGCCAGCAGCTTAGGAGGGGGCGAGCAGTACTTC CASSLGGGEQYF
- - TRBJ2-7 TRBV5-1 TGCGCCAGCAGCTTGAGAAGGGCCGGGGACGAGCAGTACTTC CASSLRRAGDEQYF
- - TRBJ2-1 TRBV12-3/TRBV12-4 TGTGCCAGCAGTCCCGGACACTGGGCTGAGCAGTTCTTC CASSPGHWAEQFF
TRBD2 - TRBJ2-3 TRBV2 TGTGCCACGACTAGCAGAAGATCTAGCACAGATACGCAGTATTTT CATTSRRSSTDTQYF
- once TRBJ2-5 TRBV10-3 TGTGCCATCAGTGAGGCCCAAGAGACCCAGTACTTC CAISEAQETQYF
- - TRBJ2-2 TRBV7-3 TGTGCCAGCAGCCTGGGACTCGGAGGGCTGTTTTTT CASSLGLGGLFF
- few TRBJ1-3 TRBV19 TGTGCCAGTTTTGGACAACACTCTGGAAACACCATATATTTT CASFGQHSGNTIYF
- medium-sized TRBJ2-7 TRBV2 TGTGCCAGCAGTGTGTATTTAGCGTCTAGCTCCTACGAGCAGTACTTC CASSVYLASSSYEQYF
- - TRBJ2-1 TRBV9 TGTGCCAGCAGCGTAGAGGGGACTTCTGGTGAGCAGTTCTTC CASSVEGTSGEQFF
TRBD2 - TRBJ2-1 TRBV3-1/TRBV3-2 TGTGCCAGCAGCCAAGATGGGGCTAGCGGGAGTGAGGCCTCCTACAATGAGCAGTTCTTC CASSQDGASGSEASYNEQFF
- - TRBJ2-3 TRBV6-2/TRBV6-3 TGTGCCAGCAGTTACTCGAGGAAGGAGTCCCTAGTCTCAAGTACGCAGTATTTT CASSYSRKESLVSSTQYF
- - TRBJ2-1 TRBV30 TGTGCCTGGAACACAGGGGGGGTGGTCAATGTGTGTTTCTTC CAWNTGGVVNVCFF
- - TRBJ2-2 TRBV19 TGTGCCAGTAGTCTGATGAAGATTAGCACCGGGGAGCTGTTTTTT CASSLMKISTGELFF
TRBD1 - TRBJ1-5 TRBV28 TGTGCCAGCAGTTCTCCGGGACAGGGGAGTCAGCCCCAGCATTTT CASSSPGQGSQPQHF
- few TRBJ1-6 TRBV6-1 TGTGCCAGCAGTGAAGGGCGAGTTAATTCACCCCTCCACTTT CASSEGRVNSPLHF
- - TRBJ1-5 TRBV28 TGTGCCAGCGGGGCCCTCAGTCAGCCCCAGCATTTT CASGALSQPQHF
- - TRBJ2-2 TRBV9 TGTGCCAGCAGCGTAGGTCACCTAGCGCTGGCCGGGGAGCTGTTTTTT CASSVGHLALAGELFF
- - TRBJ1-1 TRBV20-1 TGCAGTGCTAGACAGTACACTGAAGCTTTCTTT CSARQYTEAFF
- - TRBJ1-2 TRBV9 TGTGCCAGCAGCGCGGGGGGACCGTCCGGCTACACCTTC CASSAGGPSGYTF
- - TRBJ2-5 TRBV5-6 TGTGCCAGCAGCTTGGTGGCCGTCCAAGAGACCCAGTACTTC CASSLVAVQETQYF
- - TRBJ1-3 TRBV19 TGTGAAGCGGGGGAACGAGAGTGGGGAAACACCATATATTTT CEAGEREWGNTIYF
- - TRBJ2-3 TRBV18 TGTGCCAGCTCACCAGGGAGCCCCCTACTTAACACAGATACGCAGTATTTT CASSPGSPLLNTDTQYF
- - TRBJ2-3 TRBV5-1 TGCGCCAGCGGGGGCACAGATACGCAGTATTTT CASGGTDTQYF
- - TRBJ2-5 TRBV10-3 TGTGCCATCAGTACCTCACTAGCACAAGAGACCCAGTACTTC CAISTSLAQETQYF
- - TRBJ1-1 TRBV18 TGTGCCAGCTCACCAAACAGGTACACTGAAGCTTTCTTT CASSPNRYTEAFF
TRBD1 - TRBJ1-2 TRBV5-5 TGTGCCAGCAGCCGTACAGGGGCTAACTATGGCTACACCTTC CASSRTGANYGYTF
TRBD1 - TRBJ1-5 TRBV28 TGTGCCAGCAGGTGGGGACAGAATAGCAATCAGCCCCAGCATTTT CASRWGQNSNQPQHF
- - TRBJ1-3 TRBV5-1 TGCGCCAGCAGCTCGTCCGGGGTTTCATACTCGGGCTCTGGAAACACCATATATTTT CASSSSGVSYSGSGNTIYF
- - TRBJ2-5 TRBV6-5 TGTGCCAGCTCAAGCCAAGAGACCCAGTACTTC CASSSQETQYF
TRBD1 once TRBJ2-2 TRBV5-1 TGCGCCAGCAGCTGGGACAGTTGGTACGCCGGGGAGCTGTTTTTT CASSWDSWYAGELFF
- - TRBJ1-1 TRBV5-1 TGCGCCAGCAGCTTGGACAGCGCTTGGGGTGGCACTGAAGCTTTCTTT CASSLDSAWGGTEAFF
TRBD2 - TRBJ2-1 TRBV4-1 TGCGCCAGCAGCCCGTTAGGAGCGGGAGGTCTTGGTGAGCAGTTCTTC CASSPLGAGGLGEQFF
TRBD1 once TRBJ1-2 TRBV18 TGTGCCAGCTCCCCCGGGACAGGGTTGGACTATGGCTACACCTTC CASSPGTGLDYGYTF
- - TRBJ2-5 TRBV19 TGTGCCAGTAGTCTAGGACAGGGAGGGGAGACCCAGTACTTC CASSLGQGGETQYF
- - TRBJ1-3 TRBV30 TGTGCCTGGAGCGGCCGGTGGATCTCTGGAAACACCATATATTTT CAWSGRWISGNTIYF
- - TRBJ1-6 TRBV28 TGTGCCAGCAGGCCCGGGACGGCGAGCTCCTATAATTCACCCCTCCACTTT CASRPGTASSYNSPLHF
- - TRBJ1-4 TRBV20-1 TGCAGTGCCGGCCTTAATGAAAAACTGTTTTTT CSAGLNEKLFF
TRBD2 - TRBJ2-5 TRBV10-1 TGCGCCAGCAGTGCTAGCGGGGGTTCGAGAGAGACCCAGTACTTC CASSASGGSRETQYF
TRBD2 - TRBJ2-2 TRBV11-2 TGTGCCAGCAGCCCGGGACTAGCGGGGCGTACCGGGGAGCTGTTTTTT CASSPGLAGRTGELFF
- - TRBJ2-7 TRBV5-1 TGCGCCAGCAGGCTCGATGGCCAGCCCACCTACGAGCAGTACTTC CASRLDGQPTYEQYF
- - TRBJ2-1 TRBV2 TGTGCCAGCAGCGCGACTGGGAGCTCCTACAATGAGCAGTTCTTC CASSATGSSYNEQFF
TRBD1 - TRBJ1-6 TRBV27 TGTGCCAGCAGTACCCAGAGGAGGGGGCTTTATAATTCACCCCTCCACTTT CASSTQRRGLYNSPLHF